Listed here are 20 T cell receptor beta chains from one sample, sequenced in a study of cytomegalovirus exposure and HLA in healthy donors. Use of 60 Vbeta and 13 Jbeta primers characterized the PCR. The method was immunoSEQ multiplex PCR; TCRdb's version includes in-frame clones alone and lacks a portion of them. The table has about 86,000 clones, approximately 74% seen once; the top ten hold approximately 6%. The sample taken for sequencing was PBMCs. The source is a woman between 50 and 59 years old in good health and CMV-seropositive.

CDR3 in amino acids: CASSQDGQSTEAFF. In DNA, the CDR3 is TGTGCCAGCAGCCAAGATGGACAGTCCACTGAAGCTTTCTTT. The chain uses TRBV4-2 and TRBJ1-1, with D perhaps matching TRBD1 (6 bases). Germline V gene sequence: CDR1 LGHNA, CDR2 YNFKEQ. V gave up 0 bases and J gave up 4 bases, with 9 bases separating them. The CDR3 has 14 residues.

The gene calls are TRBV6-5 and TRBJ2-2; tentatively, D is TRBD1 (6 bases). V shed 0 bases and J shed 7 bases, with 12 bases lying between them. This CDR3 is 15 amino acids long. The V gene's germline CDR1 is MNHEY and CDR2 SVGAGI. CDR3 in amino acids: CASSYSDTGNGELFF. The DNA for the CDR3 is TGTGCCAGCAGTTACTCGGACACAGGGAACGGGGAGCTGTTTTTT.

V usage is TRBV5-1 and J usage is TRBJ1-1; D is possibly TRBD1 (6 bases). This CDR3 region has 15 residues. Trimming stripped 5 bases from V and 0 bases from J, with 14 bases between. The V gene's germline CDR1 is SGHRS and CDR2 YFSETQ. CDR3 region: CASREGTFMNTEAFF. CDR3 nucleotides: TGCGCCAGCAGGGAAGGGACATTCATGAACACTGAAGCTTTCTTT.

This chain links TRBV29-1 with TRBJ1-2; D not resolved. V was cut by 1 base and J by 6 bases, with 3 bases left in between. This CDR3 contains 10 residues. The V gene's germline CDR1 is SQVTM and CDR2 ANQGSEA. The CDR3 protein is CSVEADGYTF. The CDR3 nucleotides read TGCAGCGTTGAAGCCGATGGCTACACCTTC.

The CDR3 DNA reads TGTGCCTGGAGTGGCGGCCTAGGTAAGAGCTCCTACGAGCAGTACTTC. It translates to CAWSGGLGKSSYEQYF. This chain joins TRBV30 and TRBJ2-7; D call uncertain. V was pared by 1 base and J by 0 bases, with 16 bases between. CDR3 length equals 16 residues. Germline loops: CDR1 GTSNPN, CDR2 SVGIG (reference sequence).

The sample holds a few counts of this clone. The rearrangement joins TRBV7-8 to TRBJ2-7; maybe TRBD2 (6 bases). The CDR3 spans 15 residues. CDR1 SGHVS and CDR2 FQNEAQ come from the germline V gene. V lost 1 base to trimming and J lost 3 bases, with 13 bases between them. Written as DNA, the CDR3 is TGTGCCAGCAGCTTAGGGGGGGTTCAGGGCTACGAGCAGTACTTC. Translating gives CASSLGGVQGYEQYF.

The V gene is TRBV6-4, the J gene TRBJ2-3, with D possibly being TRBD2 (6 bases). Germline V CDR1 and CDR2: MRHNA, SNTAGT. Between the trimmed V and J ends, which lost 4 bases and 4 bases, there was a span of 12 bases. CDR3 size: 14 residues. The CDR3 bases are TGTGCCAGCAGTGTTGGAGGGGTCGCAGATACGCAGTATTTT. Protein sequence: CASSVGGVADTQYF.

The chain is built from TRBV19 and TRBJ2-7; 7 bases agree with TRBD1. J lost 7 bases, V lost 10 bases, and 13 bases had no gene match. CDR1 and CDR2 (germline): LNHDA, SQIVND (reference sequence). This CDR3 comprises 13 residues. The CDR3 DNA reads TGTGCCACCGGAAAGGGGGCAGGTAGTGAGCAGTACTTC. Its translation: CATGKGAGSEQYF.

The chain carries TRBV19 and TRBJ1-1; 7 nucleotides match TRBD1. Trimming removed 3 bases from V and 0 bases from J; junction bases left unmatched: 4. Germline-derived CDR1 and CDR2 are LNHDA and SQIVND (reference sequence). The CDR3 covers 15 residues. The CDR3 DNA reads as TGTGCCAGTAGTATGCCCAGGGGGATGAACACTGAAGCTTTCTTT. Protein product: CASSMPRGMNTEAFF.

The genes are TRBV21-1 and TRBJ2-3; the D call of TRBD2 is as the table states it, not checked on the DNA. TRBV21-1 is a recognized pseudogene. The CDR3 runs to 21 residues. The CDR3 sequence is CASSKWTIAGGPVSGTDTQYF. For the CDR3, the DNA is TGTGCCAGCAGCAAGTGGACCATAGCGGGAGGGCCCGTTTCTGGCACAGATACGCAGTATTTT.

As regards this clone: The same CDR3 can be traced to other DNA sequences in this sample. The chain links TRBV9 to TRBJ2-1, with a weak D call TRBD1 (7 bases). In germline, CDR1 is SGDLS, CDR2 YYNGEE. The V gene lost 2 bases and the J gene lost 4 bases, with 13 bases spanning the gap. The CDR3 totals 15 residues. In DNA, the CDR3 is TGTGCCAGCAGCGTCGGAGGGGGCGCGTACAATGAGCAGTTCTTC. It is translated as CASSVGGGAYNEQFF.

The rearrangement uses TRBV19 and TRBJ1-5; the D gene is possibly TRBD1 (5 bases). The germline V gene has CDR1 LNHDA and CDR2 SQIVND (reference sequence). Trimming took 3 bases from V and 7 from J, leaving 7 bases between them. The CDR3 loop spans 12 amino acids. The CDR3 DNA reads as TGTGCCAGTAGTATCCCAGGGCAGCCCCAGCATTTT. This gives the protein CASSIPGQPQHF. Drawing the rest from reference TRBV19 and TRBJ1-5, the complete variable domain is DGGITQSPKYLFRKEGQNVTLSCEQNLNHDAMYWYRQDPGQGLRLIYYSQIVNDFQKGDIAEGYSVSREKKESFPLTVTSAQKNPTAFYLCASSIPGQPQHFGDGTRLSIL.

The chain recombines TRBV30 with TRBJ2-7; perhaps TRBD2 as D (6 bases). Germline values: CDR1 GTSNPN, CDR2 SVGIG (reference sequence). Trimming pared 1 base from V and 6 bases from J, leaving 16 bases between. This CDR3 contains 14 residues. Here the CDR3 reads CAWSGGRLASEQYF. The DNA for the CDR3 is TGTGCCTGGAGTGGGGGGAGGCTAGCAAGCGAGCAGTACTTC.

A few counts support this clone. V and J are TRBV11-2 and TRBJ1-3; possibly TRBD1 for D (5 bases). V lost 5 bases and J lost 0, with 11 bases in between. CDR1 is SGHAT and CDR2 is FQNNGV in the germline V gene. This CDR3 has 15 amino acids. DNA of the CDR3: TGTGCCAGCAGCCCAGGGATCCTCTCTGGAAACACCATATATTTT. It is translated as CASSPGILSGNTIYF.

The rearrangement joins TRBV28 to TRBJ1-2, with 11 positions matching TRBD1. Germline V gene data show CDR1 as MDHEN and CDR2 as SYDVKM. The V segment lost 10 bases and the J segment 0 bases; nucleotides outside the gene matches: 16. The CDR3 loop spans 18 amino acids. CDR3 in amino acids: CATNSFSDRGLANYGYTF. The DNA for the CDR3 is TGTGCCACCAACAGTTTTTCGGACAGGGGGCTGGCTAACTATGGCTACACCTTC.

This clone was picked up many times. The chain joins TRBV6-5 to TRBJ1-5; 11 bases line up with TRBD1. Trimming at V came to 0 bases and at J to 6 bases, leaving 4 bases not matched to a gene. The CDR3 contains 16 residues. CDR1 is MNHEY and CDR2 is SVGAGI in the germline V gene. The CDR3 DNA follows: TGTGCCAGCAGTTACTCACACGGGACAGGGGGTCAGCCCCAGCATTTT. As protein: CASSYSHGTGGQPQHF.

This rearrangement joins TRBV29-1 to TRBJ2-3; D may be TRBD2 (6 bases). The ends were cut back, 3 bases at V and 3 bases at J, with 28 bases in the middle. This CDR3 region has 19 residues. Germline assignment: CDR1 SQVTM and CDR2 ANQGSEA. CDR3 nucleotides: TGCAGCGTTGAGGGGGACCCTGTCGGGACTCTACGTTTGACAGATACGCAGTATTTT. Translating gives CSVEGDPVGTLRLTDTQYF.

Comment on this clone: The same CDR3 is also encoded by other DNA sequences in this sample. The V and J genes are TRBV5-1 and TRBJ1-5, with TRBD1 as a possible D gene (6 bases). This CDR3 spans 13 amino acids. V lost 0 bases and J 7 bases, leaving 8 bases between the germline ends. CDR1 SGHRS and CDR2 YFSETQ come from the germline V gene. The CDR3 reads CASSLDRDQPQHF. The CDR3 DNA is TGCGCCAGCAGCTTGGACAGGGACCAGCCCCAGCATTTT.

The J gene is TRBJ1-1, the V gene TRBV5-4; no reliable D call. The CDR3 length is 13 residues. V dropped 4 bases and J dropped 5 bases, with 12 bases sitting between them. Germline V lookup: CDR1 SGHNT, CDR2 YYREEE (reference sequence). Written as DNA, the CDR3 is TGTGCCAGCAGCCCAGGTAGCGGGACTGAAGCTTTCTTT. Protein: CASSPGSGTEAFF.

This chain connects TRBV25-1 to TRBJ2-1, with TRBD2 as a possible D gene (7 bases). The CDR3 loop spans 14 amino acids. The V end lost 5 bases, the J end lost 4 bases, and 12 bases lay between the germline ends. CDR1 is MGHDK and CDR2 is SYGVNS in the germline V gene. CDR3 DNA: TGTGCCAGCAGTCGAGGGGGGGAATACAATGAGCAGTTCTTC. This gives the protein CASSRGGEYNEQFF.